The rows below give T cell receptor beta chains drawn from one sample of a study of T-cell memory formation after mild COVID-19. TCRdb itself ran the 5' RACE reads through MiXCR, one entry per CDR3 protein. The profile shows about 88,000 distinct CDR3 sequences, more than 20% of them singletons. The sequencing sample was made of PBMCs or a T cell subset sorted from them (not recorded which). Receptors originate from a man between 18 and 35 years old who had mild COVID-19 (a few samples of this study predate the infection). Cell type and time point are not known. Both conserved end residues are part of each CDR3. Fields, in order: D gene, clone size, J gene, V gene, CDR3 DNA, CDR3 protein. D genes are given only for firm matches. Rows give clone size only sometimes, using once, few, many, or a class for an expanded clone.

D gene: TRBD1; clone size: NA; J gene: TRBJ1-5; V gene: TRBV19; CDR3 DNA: TGTGCCAGTAGTGCGACAGGGGTAAATCAGCCCCAGCATTTT; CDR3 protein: CASSATGVNQPQHF
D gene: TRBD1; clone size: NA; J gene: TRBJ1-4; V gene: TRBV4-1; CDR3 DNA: TGCGCCAGCAGCCAAGCTGGGACAGCTAATGAAAAACTGTTTTTT; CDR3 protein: CASSQAGTANEKLFF
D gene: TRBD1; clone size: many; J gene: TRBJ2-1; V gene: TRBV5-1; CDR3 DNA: TGCGCCAGCAGCACCGGACAGGGAAACAATGAGCAGTTCTTC; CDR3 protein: CASSTGQGNNEQFF
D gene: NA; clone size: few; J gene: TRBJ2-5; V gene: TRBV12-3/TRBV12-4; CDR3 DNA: TGTGCCAGCACTGTAGGGGGGGAAGAGACCCAGTACTTC; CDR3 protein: CASTVGGEETQYF
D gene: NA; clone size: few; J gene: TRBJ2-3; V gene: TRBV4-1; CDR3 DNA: TGCGCCAGCAGCCACAAACGCACAGATACGCAGTATTTT; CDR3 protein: CASSHKRTDTQYF
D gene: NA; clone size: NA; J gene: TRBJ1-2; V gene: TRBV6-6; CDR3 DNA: TGTGCCAGCAGTAACCCGGACAACGATGGCTACACCTTC; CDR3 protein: CASSNPDNDGYTF
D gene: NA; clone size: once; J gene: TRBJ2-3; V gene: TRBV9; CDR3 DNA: TGTGCCAGCAGCGTAGAGAGTCGCGGGGGCCCCACAGATACGCAGTATTTT; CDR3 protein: CASSVESRGGPTDTQYF
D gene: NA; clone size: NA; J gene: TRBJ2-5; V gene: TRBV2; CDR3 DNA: TGTGCCAGCAGGGGGAGACTGCAAGAGACCCAGTACTTC; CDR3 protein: CASRGRLQETQYF
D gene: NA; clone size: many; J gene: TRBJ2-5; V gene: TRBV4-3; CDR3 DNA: TGCGCCAGCAGCCAAGATTTGCGGGGCCAAGAGACCCAGTACTTC; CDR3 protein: CASSQDLRGQETQYF
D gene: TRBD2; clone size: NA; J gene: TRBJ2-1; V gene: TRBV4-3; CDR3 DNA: TGCGCCAGCAGCTCCGGACTAGCGGGGGGGATTGAGCAGTTCTTC; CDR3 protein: CASSSGLAGGIEQFF
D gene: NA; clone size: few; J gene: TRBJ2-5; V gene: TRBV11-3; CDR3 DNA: TGTGCCAGCAGCCCCCGGCATGGAGGTTCCCAGTACTTC; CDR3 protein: CASSPRHGGSQYF
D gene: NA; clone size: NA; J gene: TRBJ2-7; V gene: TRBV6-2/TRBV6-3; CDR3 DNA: TGTGCCAGCAGTTACGGAGGGAACGGCGAGCAGTACTTC; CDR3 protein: CASSYGGNGEQYF
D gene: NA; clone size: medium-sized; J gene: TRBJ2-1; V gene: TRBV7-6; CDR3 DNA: TGTGCCAGCAGCTTAGCGTTGGTTCCCTACAATGAGCAGTTCTTC; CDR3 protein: CASSLALVPYNEQFF
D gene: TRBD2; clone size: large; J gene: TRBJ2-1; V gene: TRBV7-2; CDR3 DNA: TGTGCCAGCAGCTTAGGACTAGCGGGGGGCAATGAGCAGTTCTTC; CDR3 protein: CASSLGLAGGNEQFF
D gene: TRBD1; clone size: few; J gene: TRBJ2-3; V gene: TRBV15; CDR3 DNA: TGTGCCACCAGCAGACCCCAAAGCGACAGGGGACACCCACTCGGCACAGATACGCAGTATTTT; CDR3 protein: CATSRPQSDRGHPLGTDTQYF
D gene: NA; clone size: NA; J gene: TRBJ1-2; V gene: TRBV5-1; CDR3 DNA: TGCGCCAGCAGCTTGGTTGGGGGCCTTTCTAACTATGGCTACACCTTC; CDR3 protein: CASSLVGGLSNYGYTF
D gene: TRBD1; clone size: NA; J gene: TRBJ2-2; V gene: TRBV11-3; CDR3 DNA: TGTGCCACACGCCCGGGACAGGGGGCTAACACCGGGGAGCTGTTTTTT; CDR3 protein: CATRPGQGANTGELFF
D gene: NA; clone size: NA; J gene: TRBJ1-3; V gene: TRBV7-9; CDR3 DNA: TGTGCCAGCAGCTTTGGCAGGAGTGGAAACACCATATATTTT; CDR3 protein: CASSFGRSGNTIYF
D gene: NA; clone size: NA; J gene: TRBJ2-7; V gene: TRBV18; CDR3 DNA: TGTGCCAGCTCACCACTTCTGCGGGACAGACCCTACGAGCAGTACTTC; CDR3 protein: CASSPLLRDRPYEQYF
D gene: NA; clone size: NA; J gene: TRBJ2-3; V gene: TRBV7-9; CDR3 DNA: TGTGCCAGCAGCTTCCTCACAGATACGCAGTATTTT; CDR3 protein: CASSFLTDTQYF
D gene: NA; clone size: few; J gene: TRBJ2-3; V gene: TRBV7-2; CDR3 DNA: TGTGCCAGCAGCGCCCGACTAGTAGCCACAGATACGCAGTATTTT; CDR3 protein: CASSARLVATDTQYF
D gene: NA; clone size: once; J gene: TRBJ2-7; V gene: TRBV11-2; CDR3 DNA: TGTGCCAGCAGCTTAGTGGCCCGAGGTAACGAGCAGTACTTC; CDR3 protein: CASSLVARGNEQYF
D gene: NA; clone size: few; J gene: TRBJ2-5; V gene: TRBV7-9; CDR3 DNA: TGTGCCAGCAGCTTAGTGGGGAACCAAGAGACCCAGTACTTC; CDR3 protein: CASSLVGNQETQYF
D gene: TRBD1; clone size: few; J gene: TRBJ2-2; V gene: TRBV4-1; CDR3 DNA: TGCGCCAGCAGCCAAGGACAGGGCGTGCGTGCCACCGGGGAGCTGTTTTTT; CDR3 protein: CASSQGQGVRATGELFF
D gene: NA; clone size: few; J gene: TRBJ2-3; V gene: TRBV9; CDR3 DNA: TGTGCCAGCAGCGTAGGTGGTATGAAGAATCGGGGAGATACGCAGTATTTT; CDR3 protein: CASSVGGMKNRGDTQYF
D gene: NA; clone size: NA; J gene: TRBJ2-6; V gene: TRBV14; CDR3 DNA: TGTGCCAGCAGCTTAGAACCGACAGAAGGTCCGCTCGGGGCCAACGTCCTGACTTTC; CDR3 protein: CASSLEPTEGPLGANVLTF
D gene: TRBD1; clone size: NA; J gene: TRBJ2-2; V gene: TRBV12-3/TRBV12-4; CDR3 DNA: TGTGCCAGCAGTCCACAGGGGACGCACACCGGGGAGCTGTTTTTT; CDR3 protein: CASSPQGTHTGELFF
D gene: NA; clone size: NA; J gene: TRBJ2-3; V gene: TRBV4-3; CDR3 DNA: TGCGCCAGCAGCCAAGAGACTTTCACAGATACGCAGTATTTT; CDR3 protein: CASSQETFTDTQYF
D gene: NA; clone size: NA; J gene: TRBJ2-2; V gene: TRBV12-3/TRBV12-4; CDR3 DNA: TGTGCCAGCAGTTTGGTAGGGTTCGGGGAGCTGTTTTTT; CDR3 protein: CASSLVGFGELFF
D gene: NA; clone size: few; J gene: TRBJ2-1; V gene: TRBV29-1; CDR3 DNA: TGCAGCGTTTACGGGGGAGTCTACAATGAGCAGTTCTTC; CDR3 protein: CSVYGGVYNEQFF
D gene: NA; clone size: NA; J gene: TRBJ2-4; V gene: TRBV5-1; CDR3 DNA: TGCGCCAGCTCCAATCCCCTGGGCATTCAGTACTTC; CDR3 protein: CASSNPLGIQYF
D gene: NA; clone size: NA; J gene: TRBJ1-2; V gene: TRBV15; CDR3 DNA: TGTGCCACCAGCAGAGTAAGCCCTAACTATGGCTACACCTTC; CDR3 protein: CATSRVSPNYGYTF
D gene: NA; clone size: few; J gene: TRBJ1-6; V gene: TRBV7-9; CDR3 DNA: TGTGCCAGCAGCCGACCTGCCCAACCCCTCCACTTT; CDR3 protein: CASSRPAQPLHF
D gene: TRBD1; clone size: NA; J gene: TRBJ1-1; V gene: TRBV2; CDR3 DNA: TGTGCCAGCAGCGGTACAAGGACAGGGTATAGCCCTGAAGCTTTCTTT; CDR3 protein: CASSGTRTGYSPEAFF
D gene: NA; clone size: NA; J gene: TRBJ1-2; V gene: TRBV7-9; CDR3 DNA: TGTGCCAGCAGCCCCACGGGGTGGGACTATGGCTACACCTTC; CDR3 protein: CASSPTGWDYGYTF
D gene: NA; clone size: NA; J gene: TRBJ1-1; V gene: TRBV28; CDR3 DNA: TGTGCCAGCAGTTTAGCATTTGGTAACACTGAAGCTTTCTTT; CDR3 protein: CASSLAFGNTEAFF
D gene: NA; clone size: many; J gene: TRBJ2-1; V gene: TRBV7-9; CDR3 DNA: TGTGCCAGCAGCTTAGCTCGGGGGGCCGACAATGAGCAGTTCTTC; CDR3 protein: CASSLARGADNEQFF
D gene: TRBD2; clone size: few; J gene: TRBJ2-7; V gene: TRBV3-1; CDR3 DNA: TGTGCCAGCAGCCAAGACCCAACTAGCGGGGGCCGAGTTAGGTACGAGCAGTACTTC; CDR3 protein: CASSQDPTSGGRVRYEQYF
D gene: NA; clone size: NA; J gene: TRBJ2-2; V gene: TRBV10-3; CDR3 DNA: TGTGCCATCAGGGGGGCCACGAGCACCGGGGAGCTGTTTTTT; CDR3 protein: CAIRGATSTGELFF
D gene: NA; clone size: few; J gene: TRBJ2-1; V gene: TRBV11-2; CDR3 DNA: TGTGCCACCCAATCAAGTGGGGGGCCCTACAATGAGCAGTTCTTC; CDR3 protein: CATQSSGGPYNEQFF
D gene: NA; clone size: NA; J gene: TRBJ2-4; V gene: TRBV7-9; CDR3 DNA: TGTGCCAGCACCATAACCAGGGGGGAAAACATTCAGTACTTC; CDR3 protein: CASTITRGENIQYF
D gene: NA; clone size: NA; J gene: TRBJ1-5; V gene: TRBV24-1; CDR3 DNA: TGTGCCACCAGTGACCCCGAGGGGATTGTTCAGCCCCAGCATTTT; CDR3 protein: CATSDPEGIVQPQHF
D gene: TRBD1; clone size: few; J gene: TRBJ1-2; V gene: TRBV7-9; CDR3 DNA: TGTGCCAGCAGCTCCAAGACGGTGGGACAGGTCAGCGCTGGCTACACCTTC; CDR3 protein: CASSSKTVGQVSAGYTF
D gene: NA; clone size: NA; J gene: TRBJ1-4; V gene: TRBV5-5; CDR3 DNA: TGTGCCAGCACCTCCACCGCAGCAACTAATGAAAAACTGTTTTTT; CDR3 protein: CASTSTAATNEKLFF
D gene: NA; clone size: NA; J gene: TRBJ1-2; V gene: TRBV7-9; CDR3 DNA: TGTGCCAGCAGCTTAGAGCCATTGAACTATGGCTACACCTTC; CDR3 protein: CASSLEPLNYGYTF
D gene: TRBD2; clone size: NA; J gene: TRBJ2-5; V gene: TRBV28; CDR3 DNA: TGTGCCAGCAGTTCCCGTAGACTAGCGGGGGGCCAAGAGACCCAGTACTTC; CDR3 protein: CASSSRRLAGGQETQYF
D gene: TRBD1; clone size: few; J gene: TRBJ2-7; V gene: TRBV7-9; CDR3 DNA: TGTGCCAGCAGCCTCCCGGGACAGGGGATCCACGAGCAGTACTTC; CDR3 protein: CASSLPGQGIHEQYF
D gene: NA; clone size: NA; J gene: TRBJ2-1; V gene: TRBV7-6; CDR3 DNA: TGTGCCAGCAGCTTAGGGACTGGCAATGAGCAGTTCTTC; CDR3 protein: CASSLGTGNEQFF
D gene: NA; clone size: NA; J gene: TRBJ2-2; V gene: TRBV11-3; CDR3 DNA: TGTGCCAGCAGCTTAGGAGGGAGTCCCGGGGAGCTGTTTTTT; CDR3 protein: CASSLGGSPGELFF
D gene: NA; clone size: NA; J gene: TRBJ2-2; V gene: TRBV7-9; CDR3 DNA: TGTGCCAGCAGCCCACAGGGAGTCACCGGGGAGCTGTTTTTT; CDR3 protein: CASSPQGVTGELFF
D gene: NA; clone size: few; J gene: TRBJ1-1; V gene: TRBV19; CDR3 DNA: TGTGCCAGTACTTCAATCGAAACGGGTGGAAACACTGAAGCTTTCTTT; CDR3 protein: CASTSIETGGNTEAFF
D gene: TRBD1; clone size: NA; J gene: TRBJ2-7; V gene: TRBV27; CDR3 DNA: TGTGCCAGCAGTTTATCCGGGACAGGGTTTCCCTACGAGCAGTACTTC; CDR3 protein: CASSLSGTGFPYEQYF
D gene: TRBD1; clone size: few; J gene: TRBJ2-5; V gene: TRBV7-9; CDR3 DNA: TGTGCCAGCGCTACGACAGGGCAAGAGACCCAGTACTTC; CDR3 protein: CASATTGQETQYF
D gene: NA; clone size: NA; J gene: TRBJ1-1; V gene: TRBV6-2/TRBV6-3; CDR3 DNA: TGTGCCAGCAGGAAAGACGCGGACAGTCCCAGCAGCGGGGCTTTCTTT; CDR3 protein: CASRKDADSPSSGAFF
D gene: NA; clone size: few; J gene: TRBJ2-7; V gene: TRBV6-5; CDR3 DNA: TGTGCCAGCAGTTACGGAGGGGGCGGCTCCTACGAGCAGTACTTC; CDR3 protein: CASSYGGGGSYEQYF
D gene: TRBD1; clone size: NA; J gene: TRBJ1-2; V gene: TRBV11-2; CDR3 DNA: TGTGCCAGCAGCCCGCCGGGACAGCCCTATGGCTACACCTTC; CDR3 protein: CASSPPGQPYGYTF
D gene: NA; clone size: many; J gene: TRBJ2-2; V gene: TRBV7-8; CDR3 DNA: TGTGCCAGCAGGAACACGAACACCGGGGAGCTGTTTTTT; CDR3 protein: CASRNTNTGELFF